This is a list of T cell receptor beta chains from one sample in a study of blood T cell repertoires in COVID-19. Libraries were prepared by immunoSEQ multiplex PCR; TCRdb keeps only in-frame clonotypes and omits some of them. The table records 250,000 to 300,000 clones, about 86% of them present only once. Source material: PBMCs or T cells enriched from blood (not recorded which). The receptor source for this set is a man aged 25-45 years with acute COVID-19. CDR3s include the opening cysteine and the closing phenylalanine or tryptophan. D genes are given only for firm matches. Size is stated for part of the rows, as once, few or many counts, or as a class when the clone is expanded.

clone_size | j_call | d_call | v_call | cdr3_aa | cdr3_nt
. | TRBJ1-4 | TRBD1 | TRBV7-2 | CASSSQLTGEGKLFF | TGTGCCAGCAGCTCACAACTGACAGGGGAGGGAAAACTGTTTTTT
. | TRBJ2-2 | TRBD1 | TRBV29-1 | CSAGGRTGGYGTNTGELFF | TGCAGCGCCGGCGGACGGACAGGGGGGTACGGGACGAACACCGGGGAGCTGTTTTTT
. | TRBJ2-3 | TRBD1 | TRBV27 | CASSFPRDSEYSTDTQYF | TGTGCCAGCAGTTTCCCCCGGGACAGCGAGTATAGCACAGATACGCAGTATTTT
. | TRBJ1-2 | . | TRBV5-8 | CASRVEGRHGYTF | TGTGCCAGCAGAGTGGAGGGGCGCCATGGCTACACCTTC
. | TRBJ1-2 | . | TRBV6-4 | CASRPRGGSNYGYTF | TGTGCCAGCAGACCTAGGGGGGGCTCTAACTATGGCTACACCTTC
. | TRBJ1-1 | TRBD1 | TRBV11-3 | CASSLTLWDRVNTEAFF | TGTGCCAGCAGCTTAACCCTGTGGGACAGGGTGAACACTGAAGCTTTCTTT
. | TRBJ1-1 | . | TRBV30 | CAWSAGDNVAFF | TGTGCCTGGAGTGCCGGGGACAACGTGGCTTTCTTT
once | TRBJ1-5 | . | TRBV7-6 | CASSLQENQPQHF | TGTGCCAGCAGCTTGCAGGAAAATCAGCCCCAGCATTTT
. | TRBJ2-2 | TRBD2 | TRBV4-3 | CASSQDLVTSGNTGELFF | TGCGCCAGCAGCCAAGATCTGGTGACTAGCGGAAACACCGGGGAGCTGTTTTTT
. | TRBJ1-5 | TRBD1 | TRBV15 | CATSRGDRGSNQPQHF | TGTGCCACCAGCAGAGGAGACAGGGGGAGCAATCAGCCCCAGCATTTT
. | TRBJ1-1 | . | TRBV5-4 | CASSLGELNTEAFF | TGTGCCAGCAGCTTGGGCGAATTGAACACTGAAGCTTTCTTT
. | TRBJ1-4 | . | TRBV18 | CASSPSPQGKLFF | TGTGCCAGCTCTCCTTCTCCCCAGGGGAAACTGTTTTTT
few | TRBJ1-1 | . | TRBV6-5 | CASRIGTPENTEAFF | TGTGCCAGCAGAATCGGGACTCCCGAGAACACTGAAGCTTTCTTT
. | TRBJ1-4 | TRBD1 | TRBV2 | CASRRDREEKLFF | TGTGCCAGCCGCCGGGACAGGGAAGAAAAACTGTTTTTT
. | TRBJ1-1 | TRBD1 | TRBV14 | CASSFYRGNTEAFF | TGTGCCAGCAGCTTTTACAGGGGGAACACTGAAGCTTTCTTT
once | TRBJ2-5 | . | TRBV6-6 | CASSYDRSPGETQYF | TGTGCCAGCAGTTACGACCGATCCCCGGGAGAGACCCAGTACTTC
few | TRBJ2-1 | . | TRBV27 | CASTQAGGEQFF | TGTGCCAGCACCCAGGCCGGTGGTGAGCAGTTCTTC
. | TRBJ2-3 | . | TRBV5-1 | CASSLVQEAGTQYF | TGCGCCAGCAGCTTGGTCCAAGAAGCAGGTACGCAGTATTTT
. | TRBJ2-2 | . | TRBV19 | CASSMAGPNTGELFF | TGTGCCAGTAGTATGGCGGGCCCGAACACCGGGGAGCTGTTTTTT
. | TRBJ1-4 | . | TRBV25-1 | CASSESRQANEKLFF | TGTGCCAGCAGTGAATCACGGCAGGCTAATGAAAAACTGTTTTTT
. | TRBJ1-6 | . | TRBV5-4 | CASSLDPGEPLHF | TGTGCCAGCAGCCTGGACCCAGGGGAGCCCCTCCACTTT
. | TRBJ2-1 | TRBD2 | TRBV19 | CASSTSLAGGVYEQFF | TGTGCCAGTAGTACCTCACTAGCGGGAGGTGTCTATGAGCAGTTCTTC
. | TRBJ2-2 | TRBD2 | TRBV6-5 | CASTSRGGPTGELFF | TGTGCCAGCACGTCTCGGGGGGGGCCAACCGGGGAGCTGTTTTTT
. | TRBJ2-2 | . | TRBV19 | CASSIWGFGELFF | TGTGCCAGTAGTATTTGGGGCTTCGGGGAGCTGTTTTTT
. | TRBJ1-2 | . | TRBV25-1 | CASSEPQQGGYTF | TGTGCCAGCAGTGAACCCCAACAGGGTGGCTACACCTTC
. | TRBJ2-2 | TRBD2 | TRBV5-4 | CASSSDLLAGASGELFF | TGTGCCAGCAGCTCCGATTTACTAGCGGGGGCCTCCGGGGAGCTGTTTTTT
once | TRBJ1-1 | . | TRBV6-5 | CASSYVANTEAFF | TGTGCCAGCAGTTACGTAGCGAACACTGAAGCTTTCTTT
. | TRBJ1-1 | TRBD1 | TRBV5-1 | CASSRGDSNEAFF | TGCGCCAGCAGCCGAGGGGACAGTAATGAAGCTTTCTTT
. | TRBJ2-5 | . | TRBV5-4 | CASSLGSGARQETQYF | TGTGCCAGCAGCTTGGGTTCAGGTGCTCGGCAAGAGACCCAGTACTTC
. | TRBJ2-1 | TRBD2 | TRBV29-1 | CSATTGGAYNEQFF | TGCAGCGCTACTACCGGGGGGGCGTACAATGAGCAGTTCTTC
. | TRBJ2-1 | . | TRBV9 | CASSALMSSYNEQFF | TGTGCCAGCAGCGCTCTGATGAGCTCCTACAATGAGCAGTTCTTC
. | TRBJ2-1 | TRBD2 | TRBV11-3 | CASSFRREGYNEQFF | TGTGCCAGCAGCTTCCGTCGGGAGGGGTACAATGAGCAGTTCTTC
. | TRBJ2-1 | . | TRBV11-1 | CASSFLLAGEQFF | TGTGCCAGCAGCTTTCTCTTGGCAGGTGAGCAGTTCTTC
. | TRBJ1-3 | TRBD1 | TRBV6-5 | CASKISGTAGNTIYF | TGTGCCAGCAAGATATCCGGGACAGCTGGAAACACCATATATTTT
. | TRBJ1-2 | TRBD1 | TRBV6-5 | CASSYTSTGFTF | TGTGCCAGCAGTTACACCTCGACAGGGTTCACCTTC
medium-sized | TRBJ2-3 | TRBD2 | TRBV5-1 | CASSLARGTSIDTQYF | TGTGCCAGCAGCTTGGCCCGCGGGACTAGCATAGATACGCAGTATTTT
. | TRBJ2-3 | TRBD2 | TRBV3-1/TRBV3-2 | CASSLRLAGSTDTQYF | TGTGCCAGCAGCCTCAGACTAGCGGGTAGCACAGATACGCAGTATTTT
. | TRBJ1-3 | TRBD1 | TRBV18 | CASSPGQLSSGNTIYF | TGTGCCAGCTCCCCGGGACAGCTGAGCTCTGGAAACACCATATATTTT
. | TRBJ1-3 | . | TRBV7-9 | CASSSNGAGSGNTIYF | TGTGCCAGCAGTTCTAATGGGGCAGGCTCTGGAAACACCATATATTTT
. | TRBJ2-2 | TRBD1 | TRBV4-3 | CASSQVTGVGTGELFF | TGCGCCAGCAGCCAAGTGACAGGGGTCGGCACCGGGGAGCTGTTTTTT
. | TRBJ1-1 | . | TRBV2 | CASSVRETDTEAFF | TGTGCCAGCAGTGTCCGGGAGACGGACACTGAAGCTTTCTTT
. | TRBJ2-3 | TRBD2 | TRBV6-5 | CASSYTGLAITDTQYF | TGTGCCAGCAGTTACACGGGACTAGCGATCACAGATACGCAGTATTTT
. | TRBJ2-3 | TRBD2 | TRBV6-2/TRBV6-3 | CASSSGGAATDTQYF | TGTGCCAGCAGTAGCGGGGGGGCCGCCACAGATACGCAGTATTTT
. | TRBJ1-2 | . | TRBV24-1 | CATSDPPDYGYTF | TGTGCCACCAGTGACCCACCGGACTATGGCTACACCTTC
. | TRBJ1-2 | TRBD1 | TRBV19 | CASSAGTGALYGYTF | TGTGCCAGTAGCGCCGGGACAGGGGCTCTCTATGGCTACACCTTC